Listed below are T cell receptor beta chains from one sample, sequenced in a study of shared clonotypes between healthy human individuals. The assay was immunoSEQ multiplex PCR, and TCRdb's table has in-frame clones only and misses some. The table lists roughly 1 million clones, approximately 72% of them singletons. Material for sequencing was memory CD4+ T cells sorted from blood. The receptor set was obtained from a man aged 18-30 years in good health. Each CDR3 is given with its conserved first and last residue. The D gene is left open where the match is weak. Rows may omit the clone size; those that give it use once, few, many or a size class.

>.|TRBV27|TRBJ2-5|many
TGTGCCAGCGGTACCCCCTCGATTCAAGAGACCCAGTACTTC
CASGTPSIQETQYF
>.|TRBV6-6|TRBJ2-1|few
TGTGCCAGCAGTCAGACGCTAGGCAATGAGCAGTTCTTC
CASSQTLGNEQFF
>.|TRBV28|TRBJ2-7|.
TGTGCTGGGTCGGGGGGCCGAGCGGCGCTCTACGAGCAGTACTTC
CAGSGGRAALYEQYF
>TRBD1|TRBV6-1|TRBJ2-2|.
TGTGCCAGCAGCCGGGACAGTTCAACCGGGGAGCTGTTTTTT
CASSRDSSTGELFF
>.|TRBV7-2|TRBJ2-7|.
TGTGCCAGCAGCTTAGCGAGGCTCTCCTACGAGCAGTACTTC
CASSLARLSYEQYF
>.|TRBV18|TRBJ1-1|.
TGTGCCAGCTCACGGGTACAGAACACTGAAGCTTTCTTT
CASSRVQNTEAFF
>.|TRBV4-1|TRBJ1-1|few
TGCGCCAGCAAACGGACTGAGAACACTGAAGCTTTCTTT
CASKRTENTEAFF
>TRBD1|TRBV5-8|TRBJ1-3|.
TGTGCCAGCAGCTTGGAAGACAGGGGAGGTGGAAACACCATATATTTT
CASSLEDRGGGNTIYF
>.|TRBV19|TRBJ1-1|.
TGTGCCAGTAGTATAGATTCTACAGGGAGAGAAGGGAGGGGCACTGAAGCTTTCTTT
CASSIDSTGREGRGTEAFF
>.|TRBV6-5|TRBJ2-3|.
TGTGCCAGCAGATCCCCCGGGTATACGCAGTATTTT
CASRSPGYTQYF
>TRBD1|TRBV6-1|TRBJ2-5|many
TGTGCCAGCAGTCTAAACAGGGGAAGGGAGACCCAGTACTTC
CASSLNRGRETQYF
>TRBD1|TRBV6-5|TRBJ2-7|.
TGTGCCAGCAGGTTAACCGGGACAGGGGGACACGAGCAGTACTTC
CASRLTGTGGHEQYF
>.|TRBV5-4|TRBJ2-3|few
TGTGCCAGCAGCTTGTCAGATACGCAGTATTTT
CASSLSDTQYF
>TRBD2|TRBV2|TRBJ2-7|.
TGTGCCAGCAGTCTAGCGGGAGGCCCCTACGAGCAGTACTTC
CASSLAGGPYEQYF
>TRBD1|TRBV6-6|TRBJ1-1|few
TGTGCCAGCAACGGACAGGGGGCGACTGAAGCTTTCTTT
CASNGQGATEAFF
>.|TRBV2|TRBJ2-6|.
TGTGCCAGCAGTGAAGGCAGATACTCTGGGGCCAACGTCCTGACTTTC
CASSEGRYSGANVLTF
>.|TRBV6-5|TRBJ1-5|.
TGTGCCAGCCACACAGGGAATCAGCCCCAGCATTTT
CASHTGNQPQHF
>.|TRBV27|TRBJ2-2|many
TGTGCCAGCAGTTCCCTTGGGGGACGGGGTTACACCGGGGAGCTGTTTTTT
CASSSLGGRGYTGELFF
>.|TRBV19|TRBJ1-1|.
TGTGCCAGTAGTCAACAGGGAGGACGGAACACTGAAGCTTTCTTT
CASSQQGGRNTEAFF
>.|TRBV30|TRBJ2-7|.
TGTGCCTGGAGCGCCTCCAAGAATTACGAGCAGTACTTC
CAWSASKNYEQYF
>TRBD1|TRBV6-1|TRBJ1-4|.
TGTGCCAGCAGCAAGATCGGACAGGGCGAGGAAAAACTGTTTTTT
CASSKIGQGEEKLFF
>TRBD1|TRBV6-6|TRBJ1-5|.
TGTGCCAGCGATCTTTTCGGACAGGGGAATCAGCCCCAGCATTTT
CASDLFGQGNQPQHF
>.|TRBV19|TRBJ2-6|.
TGTGCCGACCGGGGTTTCATCTCTGGGGCCAACGTCCTGACTTTC
CADRGFISGANVLTF
>TRBD1|TRBV10-1|TRBJ2-7|once
TGCGCCAGCAGCGCCGGGACAGGGGGCTTCGAGCAGTACTTC
CASSAGTGGFEQYF
>TRBD1|TRBV15|TRBJ1-2|few
TGTGCCACCAGCAGAGGCGTCCCAGGACAGGACCGGTACCTTAACTATGGCTACACCTTC
CATSRGVPGQDRYLNYGYTF
>.|TRBV4-2|TRBJ2-3|once
TGTGCCAGCAGCCAAGACGCCCGACTAGGCGTTAAAGATACGCAGTATTTT
CASSQDARLGVKDTQYF
>TRBD1|TRBV6-6|TRBJ1-4|few
TGTGCCAGCAGGCCACATAGGGACAGGGATGAAAAACTGTTTTTT
CASRPHRDRDEKLFF
>TRBD1|TRBV6-5|TRBJ2-4|many
TGTGCCAGCAGTGAGGGACAGGGCAGCATTCAGTACTTC
CASSEGQGSIQYF